This T cell receptor beta chain was profiled in a study of shared clonotypes between healthy human individuals. Study overall: Ranging from 18 to 49 in age, donors were two women and a few men.

In this sample, this clone turned up a few times. Adult donors, all healthy and HIV-negative, had no recent acute infections or vaccinations. Authors' data handling: With immunoSEQ giving junction-only sequences and no quality scores, filtering differed. Using immunoSEQ multiplex PCR, the repertoire was profiled, and TCRdb retains in-frame clones only, with some absent. V and J calls and clone size follow that table, whereas D and trimming were derived from the DNA. Of 730,000 or so clones listed, about three quarters were seen once; the top ten hold around 2%. The V end lost 6 bases, the J end lost 1 base, and 9 bases lay between the germline ends. This CDR3 has 13 residues. CDR1 is MNHNY, CDR2 SVGAGI, per germline (reference sequence).

Sequencing used memory CD4+ T cells sorted from blood. Subset indicated: CD45RA-negative fraction. The chain links TRBV6-6 to TRBJ2-5, with D hard to call. The TCR was taken from a woman younger than 45 in good health. The CDR3, as DNA: TGTGCCAGCAGCCCCATGGCCCAAGAGACCCAGTACTTC. Its protein is CASSPMAQETQYF.